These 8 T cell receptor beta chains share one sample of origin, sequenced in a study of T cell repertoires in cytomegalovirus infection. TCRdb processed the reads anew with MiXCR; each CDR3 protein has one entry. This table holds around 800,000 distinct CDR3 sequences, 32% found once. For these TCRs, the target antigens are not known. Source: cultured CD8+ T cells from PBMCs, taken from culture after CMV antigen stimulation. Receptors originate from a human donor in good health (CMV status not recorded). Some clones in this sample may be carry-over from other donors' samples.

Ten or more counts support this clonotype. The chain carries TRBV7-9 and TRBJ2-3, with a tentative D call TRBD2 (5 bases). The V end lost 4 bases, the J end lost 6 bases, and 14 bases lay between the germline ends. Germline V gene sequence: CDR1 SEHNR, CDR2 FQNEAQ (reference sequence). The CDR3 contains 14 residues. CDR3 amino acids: CASSSDGGPDTQYF. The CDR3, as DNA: TGTGCCAGCAGCTCGGACGGCGGGCCGGATACGCAGTATTTT.

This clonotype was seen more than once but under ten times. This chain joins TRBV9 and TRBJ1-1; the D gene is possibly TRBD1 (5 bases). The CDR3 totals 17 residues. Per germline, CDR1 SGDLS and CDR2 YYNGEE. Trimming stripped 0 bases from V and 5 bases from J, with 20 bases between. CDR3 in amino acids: CASSVGSGWGVGTEAFF. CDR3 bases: TGTGCCAGCAGCGTAGGTTCCGGGTGGGGGGTAGGGACTGAAGCTTTCTTT.

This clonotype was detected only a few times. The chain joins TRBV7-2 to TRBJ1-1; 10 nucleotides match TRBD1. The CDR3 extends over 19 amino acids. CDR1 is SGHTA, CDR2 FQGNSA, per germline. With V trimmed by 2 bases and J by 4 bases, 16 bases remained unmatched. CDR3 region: CASSLFRVGQGRRSTEAFF. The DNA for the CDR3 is TGTGCCAGCAGCTTATTTCGGGTGGGACAGGGGAGGAGGAGCACTGAAGCTTTCTTT.

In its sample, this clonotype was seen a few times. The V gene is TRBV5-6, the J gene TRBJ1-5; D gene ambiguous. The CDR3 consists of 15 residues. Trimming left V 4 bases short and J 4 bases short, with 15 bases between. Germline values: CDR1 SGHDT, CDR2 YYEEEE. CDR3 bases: TGTGCCAGCAGCGTCGGGTCCCAAGGAAATCAGCCCCAGCATTTT. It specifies CASSVGSQGNQPQHF.

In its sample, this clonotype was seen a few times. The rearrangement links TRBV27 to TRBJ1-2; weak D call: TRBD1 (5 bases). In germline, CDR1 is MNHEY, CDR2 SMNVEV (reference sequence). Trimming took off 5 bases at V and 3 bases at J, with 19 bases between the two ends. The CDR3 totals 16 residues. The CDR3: CASSRSFSGTDYGYTF. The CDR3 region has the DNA TGTGCCAGCAGTAGATCCTTCTCCGGGACGGACTATGGCTACACCTTC.

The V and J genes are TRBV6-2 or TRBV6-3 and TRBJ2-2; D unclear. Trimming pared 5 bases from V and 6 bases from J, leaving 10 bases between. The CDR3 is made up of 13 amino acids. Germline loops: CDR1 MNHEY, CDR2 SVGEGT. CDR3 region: CASSPYLPGELFF. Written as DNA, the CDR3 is TGTGCCAGCAGTCCGTACTTGCCCGGGGAGCTGTTTTTT.

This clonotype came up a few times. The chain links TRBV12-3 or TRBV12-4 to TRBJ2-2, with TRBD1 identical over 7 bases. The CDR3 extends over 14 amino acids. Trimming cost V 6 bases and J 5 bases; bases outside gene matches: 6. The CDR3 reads CASSLGQTTGELFF. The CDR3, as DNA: TGTGCCAGCAGCCTGGGACAGACAACCGGGGAGCTGTTTTTT.

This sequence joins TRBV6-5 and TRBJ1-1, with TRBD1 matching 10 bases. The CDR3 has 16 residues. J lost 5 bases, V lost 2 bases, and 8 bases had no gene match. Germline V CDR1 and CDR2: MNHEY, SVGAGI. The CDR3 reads CASSYIPGTGETEAFF. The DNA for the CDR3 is TGTGCCAGCAGTTACATACCCGGGACAGGGGAGACTGAAGCTTTCTTT.